This TCR beta chain was recorded in a study of T cells in Graves' hyperthyroidism and ophthalmopathy. It was RNA transcripts that yielded the amplified TCR beta CDR3 regions. Using the HTBI primer set, a first-round RT-PCR was run on the TCR CDR3. TCRdb called the multiplex PCR reads again in MiXCR, with one record for every CDR3 protein. The sample lists 330,000 or so distinct CDR3 sequences; approximately 19% were seen once. Trimming shortened V by 8 bases and J by 6 bases, and 14 bases separated the two germline ends. The CDR3 runs 12 residues. The germline V gene encodes CDR1 MDHEN and CDR2 SYDVKM. This clonotype was picked up many times.

The source material was blood. This TCR was sampled from a man aged 45-60 years with Graves' ophthalmopathy. V is TRBV28 and J is TRBJ2-7, with a tentative D call TRBD1 (6 bases). This CDR3 is CASERTALEQYF. In DNA form, the CDR3 reads TGTGCCAGCGAACGGACAGCCCTCGAGCAGTACTTC.